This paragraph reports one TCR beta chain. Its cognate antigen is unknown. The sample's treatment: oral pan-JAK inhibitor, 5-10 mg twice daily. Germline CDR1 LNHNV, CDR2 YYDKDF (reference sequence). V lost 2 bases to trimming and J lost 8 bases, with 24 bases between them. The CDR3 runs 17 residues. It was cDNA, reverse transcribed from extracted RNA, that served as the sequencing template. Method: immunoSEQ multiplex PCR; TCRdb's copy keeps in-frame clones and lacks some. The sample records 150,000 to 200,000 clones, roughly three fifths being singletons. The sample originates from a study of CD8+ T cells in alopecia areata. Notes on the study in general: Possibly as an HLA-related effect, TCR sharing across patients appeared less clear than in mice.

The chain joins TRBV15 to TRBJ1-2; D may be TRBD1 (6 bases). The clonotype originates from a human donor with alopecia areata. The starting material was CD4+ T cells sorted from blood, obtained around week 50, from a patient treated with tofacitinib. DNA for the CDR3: TGTGCCACCAGCAGACAATCTAGGCAAGGGCAGGGGCAAGGCTACACCTTC. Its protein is CATSRQSRQGQGQGYTF. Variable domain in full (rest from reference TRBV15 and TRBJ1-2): DAMVIQNPRYQVTQFGKPVTLSCSQTLNHNVMYWYQQKSSQAPKLLFHYYDKDFNNEADTPDNFQSRRPNTSFCFLDIRSPGLGDTAMYLCATSRQSRQGQGQGYTFGSGTRLTVV.